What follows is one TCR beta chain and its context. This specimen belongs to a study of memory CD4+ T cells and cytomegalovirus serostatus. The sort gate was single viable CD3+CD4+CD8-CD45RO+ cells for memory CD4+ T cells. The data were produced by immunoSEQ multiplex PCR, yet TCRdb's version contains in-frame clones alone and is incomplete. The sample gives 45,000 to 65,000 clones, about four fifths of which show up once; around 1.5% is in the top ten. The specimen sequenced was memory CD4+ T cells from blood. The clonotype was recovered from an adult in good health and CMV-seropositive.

CDR3 nucleotide sequence: TGTGCCAGCAGTCCAGGGGGTCGGGGGAATTCACCCCTCCACTTT. This sequence encodes CASSPGGRGNSPLHF. This chain uses TRBV5-4 with TRBJ1-6, with 7 bases matching TRBD1. V lost 5 bases, J lost 7 bases, and 9 bases stayed unmatched. The germline CDR1 and CDR2 sequences are SGHNT and YYREEE (reference sequence). The CDR3 has 15 residues.